This is a list of T cell receptor beta chains from one sample in a study of cytomegalovirus exposure and HLA in healthy donors. Some clones are missing from TCRdb's copy, which holds only in-frame ones; the method was immunoSEQ multiplex PCR. The data hold 50,000 or so clones, with approximately 85% observed a single time. Sequencing input: PBMCs. The receptors shown here come from a boy aged 10-17 years in good health and CMV-seropositive. CDR3s include the opening cysteine and the closing phenylalanine or tryptophan. Each record gives: clone size, D gene, J gene, V gene, CDR3 protein, CDR3 DNA. D genes are given only for firm matches. Rows may omit the clone size; those that give it use once, few, many or a size class.

abundance: -; d_gene: -; j_gene: TRBJ2-5; v_gene: TRBV29-1; CDR3aa: CSVGPAVLIGKETQYF; CDR3nt: TGCAGCGTAGGTCCCGCCGTACTAATCGGTAAAGAGACCCAGTACTTC
abundance: -; d_gene: TRBD1; j_gene: TRBJ1-6; v_gene: TRBV5-1; CDR3aa: CASSGLLGTVMFKSSYNSPLHF; CDR3nt: TGCGCCAGCAGCGGCCTACTGGGGACAGTAATGTTTAAGAGCTCCTATAATTCACCCCTCCACTTT
abundance: -; d_gene: -; j_gene: TRBJ2-5; v_gene: TRBV9; CDR3aa: CASSVGNRGGETQYF; CDR3nt: TGTGCCAGCAGCGTAGGGAACCGAGGAGGAGAGACCCAGTACTTC
abundance: once; d_gene: TRBD2; j_gene: TRBJ2-2; v_gene: TRBV2; CDR3aa: CASSVRGGETGELFF; CDR3nt: TGTGCCAGCAGTGTCCGGGGGGGGGAGACCGGGGAGCTGTTTTTT
abundance: -; d_gene: -; j_gene: TRBJ1-2; v_gene: TRBV4-1; CDR3aa: CASSRPKGYTF; CDR3nt: TGCGCCAGCAGCCGCCCTAAGGGCTACACCTTC
abundance: -; d_gene: -; j_gene: TRBJ2-1; v_gene: TRBV18; CDR3aa: CASSGAASSYNEQFF; CDR3nt: TGTGCCAGCTCAGGGGCAGCGAGCTCCTACAATGAGCAGTTCTTC
abundance: -; d_gene: TRBD2; j_gene: TRBJ2-1; v_gene: TRBV10-1; CDR3aa: CASSEKAGGYNEQFF; CDR3nt: TGCGCCAGCAGTGAGAAGGCGGGGGGCTACAATGAGCAGTTCTTC
abundance: few; d_gene: -; j_gene: TRBJ2-7; v_gene: TRBV9; CDR3aa: CASSVGLEGYEQYF; CDR3nt: TGTGCCAGCAGCGTAGGACTGGAGGGCTACGAGCAGTACTTC
abundance: -; d_gene: TRBD2; j_gene: TRBJ2-5; v_gene: TRBV5-4; CDR3aa: CASSFGLAVQETQYF; CDR3nt: TGTGCCAGCAGTTTTGGACTAGCCGTACAAGAGACCCAGTACTTC
abundance: -; d_gene: -; j_gene: TRBJ2-7; v_gene: TRBV27; CDR3aa: CASRDNSYEQYF; CDR3nt: TGTGCCAGCCGGGACAATTCCTACGAGCAGTACTTC
abundance: -; d_gene: TRBD2; j_gene: TRBJ2-3; v_gene: TRBV7-6; CDR3aa: CASSSLAGVKDTQYF; CDR3nt: TGTGCCAGCAGCTCCTTAGCGGGGGTTAAAGATACGCAGTATTTT
abundance: -; d_gene: -; j_gene: TRBJ1-6; v_gene: TRBV27; CDR3aa: CASSYSRNNSPLHF; CDR3nt: TGTGCCAGCAGTTACTCAAGAAATAATTCACCCCTCCACTTT
abundance: -; d_gene: -; j_gene: TRBJ1-4; v_gene: TRBV4-2; CDR3aa: CASSQQGGTLEKLFF; CDR3nt: TGTGCCAGCAGCCAGCAAGGGGGAACCCTGGAAAAACTGTTTTTT
abundance: -; d_gene: -; j_gene: TRBJ2-5; v_gene: TRBV7-9; CDR3aa: CASSTAVRETQYF; CDR3nt: TGTGCCAGCAGCACCGCCGTGAGAGAGACCCAGTACTTC
abundance: -; d_gene: -; j_gene: TRBJ2-3; v_gene: TRBV6-1; CDR3aa: CASSLLPGADTQYF; CDR3nt: TGTGCCAGCAGCCTCCTTCCGGGGGCAGATACGCAGTATTTT
abundance: once; d_gene: TRBD1; j_gene: TRBJ2-6; v_gene: TRBV5-4; CDR3aa: CASSLGDSNVLTF; CDR3nt: TGTGCCAGCAGCTTGGGGGACAGCAACGTCCTGACTTTC
abundance: -; d_gene: TRBD2; j_gene: TRBJ2-7; v_gene: TRBV9; CDR3aa: CASSVGDGGISYEQYF; CDR3nt: TGTGCCAGCAGCGTAGGGGACGGGGGGATCTCCTACGAGCAGTACTTC
abundance: -; d_gene: -; j_gene: TRBJ2-5; v_gene: TRBV7-8; CDR3aa: CASSLGATKTQYF; CDR3nt: TGTGCCAGCAGCTTAGGGGCAACAAAGACCCAGTACTTC